These 17 T cell receptor beta chains were sequenced from one sample in a study of shared clonotypes between healthy human individuals. TCRdb's copy holds only in-frame clones and misses some; the assay was immunoSEQ multiplex PCR. Seen here are approximately 2.3 million clones, 85% to 95% observed once, and the top ten hold about 0.39%. The material sequenced was naive CD4+ T cells from PBMCs. Subset in this sample: CD45RA+ positively selected. The origin of the receptors is a man between 18 and 35 years old in good health. Some clones in this sample may be carry-over from other donors' samples.

The CDR3 loop reads CATSRGTDNEQFF. CDR3 bases: TGTGCCACCAGCAGAGGGACGGACAATGAGCAGTTCTTC. The chain joins TRBV15 to TRBJ2-1; no clear D gene. Trimming took off 1 base at V and 5 bases at J, with 6 bases between the two ends. The CDR3 extends over 13 amino acids. Germline V gene data show CDR1 as LNHNV and CDR2 as YYDKDF (reference sequence).

This clone was observed a single time. The rearrangement joins TRBV6-1 to TRBJ2-7; D uncertain. Per the germline V gene, CDR1 is MNHNS and CDR2 is SASEGT. V was pared by 7 bases and J by 1 base, with 11 bases between. The CDR3 length is 13 residues. CDR3 DNA sequence: TGTGCCAGCACCGAAGGCGGTTCCTACGAGCAGTACTTC. Amino acids: CASTEGGSYEQYF.

The CDR3 coding sequence is TGTGCCAGCTCACCACCCGGCGGGGGGGGACTAAATGAGCAGTTCTTC. It translates to CASSPPGGGGLNEQFF. V usage is TRBV18 and J usage is TRBJ2-1, with 9 nucleotides matching TRBD2. The CDR3 consists of 16 residues. CDR1 is KGHSH and CDR2 is LQKENI in the germline V gene. Trimming took 0 bases from V and 7 from J; bases not matched to a gene: 7.

The gene calls are TRBV28 and TRBJ2-7; 7 nucleotides match TRBD1. CDR1 and CDR2 (germline): MDHEN, SYDVKM. J lost 2 bases, V lost 3 bases, and 10 bases had no gene match. This CDR3 spans 16 amino acids. As DNA, the CDR3 is TGTGCCAGCAGTTTCGCTCCAGGGGGTGGCCCCTACGAGCAGTACTTC. It translates to CASSFAPGGGPYEQYF.

The gene calls are TRBV2 and TRBJ2-7, with 8 bases fitting TRBD2. CDR3 length: 16 amino acids. Germline V gene sequence: CDR1 SNHLY, CDR2 FYNNEI. J was trimmed by 3 bases and V by 4 bases; bases with no gene match: 11. In nucleotides, the CDR3 is TGTGCCAGCAGTGCCAACGGGGGGGCGCGGGGCTACGAGCAGTACTTC. Its translation: CASSANGGARGYEQYF. Using reference TRBV2 and TRBJ2-7 for the parts outside the CDR3, the full variable domain is EPEVTQTPSHQVTQMGQEVILRCVPISNHLYFYWYRQILGQKVEFLVSFYNNEISEKSEIFDDQFSVERPDGSNFTLKIRSTKLEDSAMYFCASSANGGARGYEQYFGPGTRLTVT.

A remark on this clone: The same CDR3 is also encoded by other DNA sequences in this sample. The chain uses TRBV7-8 and TRBJ2-7, with 11 bases fitting TRBD1. The germline CDR1 and CDR2 sequences are SGHVS and FQNEAQ. The CDR3 is made up of 14 amino acids. V lost 3 bases and J lost 4; bases outside the gene matches: 2. The CDR3, as DNA: TGTGCCAGCAGCTTGGGACAGGGGGGGTACGAGCAGTACTTC. Protein sequence: CASSLGQGGYEQYF.

The DNA of the CDR3 is TGTGCCGGTTCTGCTAGCGGGAGCCGGTTGGATACGCAGTATTTT. Protein: CAGSASGSRLDTQYF. The chain recombines TRBV11-2 with TRBJ2-3, with 10 bases fitting TRBD2. The CDR3 totals 15 residues. The germline V gene encodes CDR1 SGHAT and CDR2 FQNNGV. J was trimmed by 6 bases and V by 11 bases; bases with no gene match: 14.

A few counts support this clone. The chain is built from TRBV7-9 and TRBJ1-1; 7 bases agree with TRBD1. The CDR3 sequence is 14 residues long. V shed 0 bases and J 9 bases; nucleotides not matched to a gene: 7. Per the germline V gene, CDR1 is SEHNR and CDR2 is FQNEAQ (reference sequence). Here the CDR3 reads CASSLASGGSKAFF. For the CDR3, the DNA is TGTGCCAGCAGCTTAGCCTCAGGGGGATCCAAAGCTTTCTTT.

V gene TRBV18 combines with J gene TRBJ2-7; 13 bases fit TRBD2. The germline V gene encodes CDR1 KGHSH and CDR2 LQKENI. V gave up 3 bases and J gave up 2 bases; unmatched junction bases: 16. CDR3 length equals 20 residues. The CDR3 reads CASSPARTSGGLTKAYEQYF. CDR3 nucleotides: TGTGCCAGCTCACCGGCCAGGACTAGCGGGGGTCTTACCAAGGCCTACGAGCAGTACTTC.

The chain joins TRBV5-1 to TRBJ1-1; D is uncertain. Germline-derived CDR1 and CDR2 are SGHRS and YFSETQ. The V end was cut by 2 bases, the J end by 5 bases, with 19 bases between. This CDR3 region has 16 residues. The CDR3 DNA is TGCGCCAGCAGCTTTTACGGGCGCGCGACGGCAACTGAAGCTTTCTTT. Amino acid sequence: CASSFYGRATATEAFF.

This rearrangement joins TRBV29-1 to TRBJ2-4; weak D call: TRBD2 (6 bases). Germline V gives CDR1 SQVTM, CDR2 ANQGSEA. Deletions cut 1 base from V and 7 bases from J, with 20 bases between. The CDR3 covers 16 residues. This CDR3 reads CSVEGGAGGARNIQYF. CDR3 DNA sequence: TGCAGCGTTGAAGGGGGCGCCGGAGGGGCGCGGAACATTCAGTACTTC.

In this sample, this clone turned up a few times. V and J are TRBV29-1 and TRBJ1-1; no firm D call. Germline V CDR1 and CDR2: SQVTM, ANQGSEA. V lost 7 bases, J lost 0 bases, and 9 bases lay in between. CDR3 length equals 12 residues. The CDR3: CSGRNMNTEAFF. CDR3 sequence (DNA): TGCAGCGGACGGAACATGAACACTGAAGCTTTCTTT.

This chain uses TRBV5-1 with TRBJ2-1; 10 nucleotides align to TRBD2. The ends lost 4 bases at V and 6 bases at J; junction bases unmatched: 10. The germline CDR1 and CDR2 sequences are SGHRS and YFSETQ. This CDR3 has 16 residues. DNA for the CDR3: TGCGCCAGCAGCCGGGATGGGCCTAGCGGGAGCAATGAGCAGTTCTTC. Translation: CASSRDGPSGSNEQFF.

The CDR3 reads CASSSGQGREAFF. The CDR3 nucleotides are TGTGCCAGCAGCTCCGGACAGGGAAGGGAAGCTTTCTTT. The chain links TRBV7-3 to TRBJ1-1, with 8 bases that match TRBD1. Germline V lookup: CDR1 SGHTA, CDR2 FQGTGA. There are 13 residues in the CDR3. V gave up 4 bases and J gave up 8 bases; unmatched junction bases: 6.

Comment on this clone: The same CDR3 also results from other DNA sequences found in this sample. The chain uses TRBV7-3 and TRBJ2-3; the D gene is possibly TRBD2 (6 bases). The germline V gene has CDR1 SGHTA and CDR2 FQGTGA. Trimming stripped 5 bases from V and 5 bases from J, with 11 bases between. This CDR3 comprises 13 residues. CDR3 in amino acids: CASSLLALDTQYF. CDR3 in DNA: TGTGCCAGCAGCCTACTAGCCCTAGATACGCAGTATTTT.

This clone was picked up a small number of times. J is TRBJ1-5 and V is TRBV30; unclear D gene. The CDR3 covers 14 residues. CDR1 is GTSNPN, CDR2 SVGIG, per germline (reference sequence). Between the trimmed V and J ends, which lost 1 base and 3 bases, there was a span of 10 bases. Written as DNA, the CDR3 is TGTGCCTGGAGTGACAACAGTCTCAATCAGCCCCAGCATTTT. This sequence encodes CAWSDNSLNQPQHF. Based on the CDR3 plus reference TRBV30 and TRBJ1-5, the full variable domain is SQTIHQWPATLVQPVGSPLSLECTVEGTSNPNLYWYRQAAGRGLQLLFYSVGIGQISSEVPQNLSASRPQDRQFILSSKKLLLSDSGFYLCAWSDNSLNQPQHFGDGTRLSIL.

The chain recombines TRBV2 with TRBJ2-3, with 7 bases lining up with TRBD2. The CDR3 spans 16 residues. Germline CDR1 SNHLY, CDR2 FYNNEI. With 4 bases clipped from V and 1 base from J, the junction kept 8 bases outside the gene matches. Here the CDR3 DNA reads TGTGCCAGCAGTGGAATCCCGGGAGGCGGCACAGATACGCAGTATTTT. Amino acid sequence: CASSGIPGGGTDTQYF. Full variable domain (remainder filled in from reference TRBV2 and TRBJ2-3): EPEVTQTPSHQVTQMGQEVILRCVPISNHLYFYWYRQILGQKVEFLVSFYNNEISEKSEIFDDQFSVERPDGSNFTLKIRSTKLEDSAMYFCASSGIPGGGTDTQYFGPGTRLTVL.